The clone carrying this TCR beta chain was detected once. Its specificity is not known. The data were taken from a study of OX40 agonist ivuxolimab in advanced cancers. Across the whole study: Three partial responders included one hepatocellular carcinoma patient and two cutaneous melanoma patients.

TCRdb's table, derived via immunoSEQ multiplex PCR, lists solely in-frame clones and lacks some. This sample has 15,000 to 20,000 clones, with around 84% found just once. The CDR3 is 14 residues long. J was trimmed by 8 bases and V by 4 bases; bases with no gene match: 7. CDR1 MDHEN and CDR2 SYDVKM come from the germline V gene. Broader study findings: Low clonal expansion, among the lowest seen, marked partial responders at 0.1-3.0 mg/kg.

Excluded were patients having autoimmune disease history or systemic immunosuppression. This sample comprised CD4+ or CD8+ T cells sorted from blood, obtained in a trial of the OX40 agonist ivuxolimab. The chain combines TRBV28 with TRBJ1-4; 7 positions agree with TRBD1. This TCR derives from an adult with an advanced solid tumor such as melanoma, head and neck, liver or kidney cancer. CDR3: CASSSPQGGEKLFF. In DNA form, the CDR3 reads TGTGCCAGCAGTTCTCCCCAGGGGGGAGAAAAACTGTTTTTT.